The 8 T cell receptor beta chains in this list originate from one sample, sequenced in a study of graft-versus-host responses after intestinal transplantation. Sequencing was performed with immunoSEQ multiplex PCR; in TCRdb, only in-frame clones are kept and a portion is missing. The repertoire holds about 10,000 clones, with around 32% as singletons. The sequenced sample was alloreactive CD4+ T cells from a mixed lymphocyte reaction culture, obtained before transplantation. Subset denoted: CFSE-low proliferating T cells sorted from roughly six-day pre-transplant mixed lymphocyte reaction (GvH or HvG direction). The receptors were gathered from a human patient who was an organ donor for intestinal transplantation.

This clone rates as medium-sized. The rearrangement joins TRBV9 to TRBJ1-5, with D possibly matching TRBD1 (5 bases). Germline lookup yields CDR1 SGDLS and CDR2 YYNGEE. CDR3 length equals 15 residues. V was clipped by 7 bases and J by 0 bases, with 14 bases between them. In DNA form, the CDR3 reads TGTGCCAGCGGGCAGGGTTCGGATAGCAATCAGCCCCAGCATTTT. Amino acid sequence: CASGQGSDSNQPQHF.

This clone was seen a few times. This chain connects TRBV7-2 to TRBJ2-7; unclear D gene. The CDR3 length is 12 residues. CDR1 and CDR2 (germline): SGHTA, FQGNSA. Trimming left V 3 bases short and J 1 base short, with 4 bases between. CDR3 residues: CASSFHSYEQYF. In DNA form, the CDR3 reads TGTGCCAGCAGCTTCCATTCCTACGAGCAGTACTTC.

The chain uses TRBV27 and TRBJ1-2; weak D call: TRBD1 (5 bases). V gave up 7 bases and J gave up 3 bases, with 21 bases separating them. Germline lookup yields CDR1 MNHEY and CDR2 SMNVEV (reference sequence). The CDR3 is 16 residues long. CDR3 amino acids: CASTSQTGGGHYGYTF. Written as DNA, the CDR3 is TGTGCCAGCACCTCCCAGACCGGGGGAGGGCACTATGGCTACACCTTC.

In this sample, this clone turned up a few times. The chain combines TRBV5-4 with TRBJ2-7; D possibly corresponds to TRBD1 (6 bases). Deletions cut 0 bases from V and 3 bases from J, with 10 bases between. Germline-derived CDR1 and CDR2 are SGHNT and YYREEE (reference sequence). The CDR3 is 14 residues long. The CDR3 region has the DNA TGTGCCAGCAGCTTGGTGGGGGCATACTACGAGCAGTACTTC. Translating gives CASSLVGAYYEQYF.

The table lists this clone with a few counts. The chain combines TRBV4-3 with TRBJ1-1, with D tentatively TRBD1 (5 bases). CDR1 and CDR2 (germline): LGHNA, YSLEER. V was cut by 0 bases and J by 6 bases, with 8 bases left in between. The CDR3 extends over 13 amino acids. CDR3 DNA sequence: TGCGCCAGCAGCCAAGATTGGGGGGCTGAAGCTTTCTTT. Protein sequence: CASSQDWGAEAFF.

The chain employs TRBV7-2 and TRBJ1-4, with no clear D. This CDR3 comprises 15 residues. Per germline, CDR1 SGHTA and CDR2 FQGNSA. Trimming removed 5 bases from V and 0 bases from J, with 10 bases in between. The CDR3 spells CASSPGPATNEKLFF. DNA for the CDR3: TGTGCCAGCAGCCCCGGTCCCGCAACTAATGAAAAACTGTTTTTT.

In its sample, this clone is medium-sized (0.01 to 0.1%). This chain uses TRBV7-2 with TRBJ1-2; TRBD1 is a possible D gene (6 bases). The V gene's germline CDR1 is SGHTA and CDR2 FQGNSA. V lost 1 base to trimming and J lost 6 bases, with 15 bases between them. The CDR3 totals 15 residues. The CDR3 reads CASSLGGTTFDGYTF. CDR3 sequence (DNA): TGTGCCAGCAGCTTAGGAGGGACAACGTTCGATGGCTACACCTTC. The entire variable domain, with the rest obtained from reference TRBV7-2 and TRBJ1-2, is as follows: GAGVSQSPSNKVTEKGKDVELRCDPISGHTALYWYRQSLGQGLEFLIYFQGNSAPDKSGLPSDRFSAERTGGSVSTLTIQRTQQEDSAVYLCASSLGGTTFDGYTFGSGTRLTVV.

This clone was detected once. The chain couples TRBV7-6 to TRBJ1-1, with a possible D match to TRBD1 (5 bases). CDR1 is SGHVS, CDR2 FNYEAQ, per germline. The CDR3 sequence is 12 residues long. V lost 1 base and J 8 bases, leaving 8 bases between the germline ends. CDR3 residues: CASSLGRTEAFF. Here the CDR3 DNA reads TGTGCCAGCAGCTTAGGTAGGACAGAAGCTTTCTTT.